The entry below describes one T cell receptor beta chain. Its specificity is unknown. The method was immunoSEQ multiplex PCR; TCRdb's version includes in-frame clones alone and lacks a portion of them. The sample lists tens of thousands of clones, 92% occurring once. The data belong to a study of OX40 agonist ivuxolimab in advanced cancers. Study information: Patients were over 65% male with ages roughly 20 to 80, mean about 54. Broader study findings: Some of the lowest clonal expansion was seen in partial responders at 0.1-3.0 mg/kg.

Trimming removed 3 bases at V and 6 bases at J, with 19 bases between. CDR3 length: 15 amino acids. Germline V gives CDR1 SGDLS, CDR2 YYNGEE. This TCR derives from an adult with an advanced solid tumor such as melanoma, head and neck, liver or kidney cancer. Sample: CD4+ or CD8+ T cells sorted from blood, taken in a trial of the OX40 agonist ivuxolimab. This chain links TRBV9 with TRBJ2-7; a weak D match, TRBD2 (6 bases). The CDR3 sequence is CASSALGRGPTEQYF. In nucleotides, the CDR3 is TGTGCCAGCAGCGCATTAGGGCGGGGCCCCACCGAGCAGTACTTC. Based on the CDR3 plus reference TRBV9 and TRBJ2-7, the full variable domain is DSGVTQTPKHLITATGQRVTLRCSPRSGDLSVYWYQQSLDQGLQFLIQYYNGEERAKGNILERFSAQQFPDLHSELNLSSLELGDSALYFCASSALGRGPTEQYFGPGTRLTVT.